These T cell receptor beta chains were read from a single sample in a study of cytomegalovirus exposure and HLA in healthy donors. The data were produced by immunoSEQ multiplex PCR, yet TCRdb's version contains in-frame clones alone and is incomplete. The sample contains some 150,000 clones, 86% of which appear only once. Sequences were obtained from PBMCs. Receptors originate from a man between 18 and 35 years old in good health and CMV-seropositive. Both conserved end residues are part of each CDR3. D genes are given only for firm matches. Clone size is shown for a subset of rows, as once, few, many or a class of expanded clone.

j_gene	d_gene	v_gene	abundance	CDR3aa	CDR3nt
TRBJ2-5	-	TRBV7-3	once	CASSPRGGETQYF	TGTGCCAGCAGCCCAAGGGGTGGAGAGACCCAGTACTTC
TRBJ2-3	TRBD2	TRBV6-5	-	CASSYVLAGELLPYF	TGTGCCAGCAGTTACGTACTAGCGGGGGAGCTACTGCCGTATTTT
TRBJ2-5	TRBD2	TRBV19	-	CASSTRASGTETQYF	TGTGCCAGTAGTACCCGGGCTAGCGGGACAGAGACCCAGTACTTC
TRBJ2-5	-	TRBV6-5	-	CASRPTGYGETQYF	TGTGCCAGCAGACCAACAGGTTACGGAGAGACCCAGTACTTC
TRBJ1-1	-	TRBV6-5	-	CASSYKLGVRNTEAFF	TGTGCCAGCAGTTACAAGTTAGGGGTTCGGAACACTGAAGCTTTCTTT
TRBJ1-3	-	TRBV4-1	few	CASSQQKLLTASGNTIYF	TGCGCCAGCAGCCAGCAAAAACTCTTGACAGCCTCTGGAAACACCATATATTTT
TRBJ2-2	TRBD1	TRBV7-6	-	CASSQTGTTGELFF	TGTGCCAGCAGCCAGACAGGGACGACCGGGGAGCTGTTTTTT
TRBJ1-3	-	TRBV7-9	-	CASSPGWGTGNTIYF	TGTGCCAGCAGCCCGGGATGGGGTACAGGAAACACCATATATTTT
TRBJ2-7	TRBD1	TRBV5-4	-	CASSFWDRSYEQYF	TGTGCCAGCAGCTTTTGGGACAGATCCTACGAGCAGTACTTC
TRBJ1-5	TRBD1	TRBV19	-	CASSTRDRVWPQHF	TGTGCCAGTAGTACCCGGGACAGGGTTTGGCCCCAGCATTTT
TRBJ2-7	TRBD2	TRBV27	-	CASSLSSSGGYEQYF	TGTGCCAGCAGTTTATCGTCTAGCGGGGGCTACGAGCAGTACTTC
TRBJ2-6	-	TRBV4-1	-	CASSQDPGNLSGANVLTF	TGCGCCAGCAGCCAAGATCCAGGAAACCTCTCTGGGGCCAACGTCCTGACTTTC
TRBJ2-1	-	TRBV5-1	-	CASSRYRRSSYNEQFF	TGCGCCAGCAGCCGCTACCGGAGATCCTCCTACAATGAGCAGTTCTTC
TRBJ2-2	-	TRBV19	-	CASTVGNTGELFF	TGTGCCAGTACAGTTGGTAACACCGGGGAGCTGTTTTTT
TRBJ1-2	-	TRBV6-5	-	CASRITGNYGYTF	TGTGCCAGCAGAATCACGGGGAACTATGGCTACACCTTC
TRBJ1-5	-	TRBV18	-	CASSPGSNQPQHF	TGTGCCAGCTCACCGGGCTCAAATCAGCCCCAGCATTTT
TRBJ2-3	-	TRBV5-1	-	CASNLDTPNTQYF	TGCGCCAGCAACTTGGACACACCAAATACGCAGTATTTT
TRBJ1-1	-	TRBV29-1	-	CSAVASGGAFF	TGCAGCGCCGTGGCGTCGGGAGGGGCTTTCTTT
TRBJ2-3	TRBD2	TRBV19	-	CASRSGGRTDTQYF	TGTGCCAGTAGAAGCGGGGGTCGCACAGATACGCAGTATTTT
TRBJ2-7	TRBD2	TRBV13	-	CASSPSGGEQYF	TGTGCCAGCAGCCCATCGGGAGGCGAGCAGTACTTC
TRBJ1-5	-	TRBV11-2	-	CASSLSSNQPQHF	TGTGCCAGCAGCTTAAGCAGCAATCAGCCCCAGCATTTT
TRBJ2-2	TRBD2	TRBV5-1	once	CASSPRLAGGGELFF	TGCGCCAGCAGCCCGAGACTAGCGGGAGGCGGGGAGCTGTTTTTT
TRBJ2-5	TRBD2	TRBV11-2	-	CASSPTSGSTETQYF	TGTGCCAGCAGCCCCACTAGCGGGAGCACTGAGACCCAGTACTTC